The sequence of this TCR beta chain was determined in a study of T cells in Graves' hyperthyroidism and ophthalmopathy. The investigators amplified TCR beta CDR3 regions from RNA transcripts. Carried out on the TCR CDR3, a first-round RT-PCR used the HTBI primer set. TCRdb used MiXCR to reprocess the multiplex PCR reads, holding one entry per CDR3 protein. The repertoire holds about 840,000 distinct CDR3 sequences, over 35% seen once, with approximately 8.7% in the top ten. The CDR3 is made up of 12 amino acids. V lost 10 bases to trimming and J lost 3 bases, with 9 bases between them. This clonotype was found a few times.

The chain uses TRBV12-3 or TRBV12-4 and TRBJ2-2; TRBD2 is a possible D gene (5 bases). Material: blood. This clonotype was obtained from a man between 18 and 29 years old with Graves' hyperthyroidism. CDR3 nucleotides: TGTGCCACTGACGGGGACACCGGGGAGCTGTTTTTT. Its translation: CATDGDTGELFF.